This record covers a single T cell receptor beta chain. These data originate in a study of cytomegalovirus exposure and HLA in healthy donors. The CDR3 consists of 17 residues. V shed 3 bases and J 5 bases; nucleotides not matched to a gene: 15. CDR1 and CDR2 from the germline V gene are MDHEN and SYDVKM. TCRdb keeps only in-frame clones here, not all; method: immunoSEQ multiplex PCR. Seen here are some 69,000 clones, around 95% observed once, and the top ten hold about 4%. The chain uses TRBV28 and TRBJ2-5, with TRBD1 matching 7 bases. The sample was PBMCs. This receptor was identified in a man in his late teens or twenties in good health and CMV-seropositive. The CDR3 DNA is TGTGCCAGCAGTTTGGCGGGCCCGAGACAGGGCGTCGAGACCCAGTACTTC. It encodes CASSLAGPRQGVETQYF. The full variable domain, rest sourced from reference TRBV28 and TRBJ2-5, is DVKVTQSSRYLVKRTGEKVFLECVQDMDHENMFWYRQDPGLGLRLIYFSYDVKMKEKGDIPEGYSVSREKKERFSLILESASTNQTSMYLCASSLAGPRQGVETQYFGPGTRLLVL.